The present entry profiles one TCR beta chain with its context. TCRdb re-analysed the RT-PCR reads in MiXCR, keeping a single row per CDR3 protein. The data show just over 300,000 distinct CDR3 sequences, just over 20% seen once. The sample is drawn from a study of response to subunit inactivated influenza vaccine. There are 21 residues in the CDR3. The V gene's germline CDR1 is MNHEY and CDR2 SVGEGT. The ends were cut back, 2 bases at V and 0 bases at J, with 26 bases in the middle. The gene calls are TRBV6-2 or TRBV6-3 and TRBJ2-1, with D perhaps TRBD1 (6 bases). Sequenced material: PBMCs from blood, taken about 19 months after vaccination. The origin of this receptor is a man aged 45 to 70 who received an inactivated influenza vaccine. As DNA, the CDR3 is TGTGCCAGCAGTTACCCCCGGGACAAGTCTACCCAAAGACGCTCCTACAATGAGCAGTTCTTC. Protein: CASSYPRDKSTQRRSYNEQFF.